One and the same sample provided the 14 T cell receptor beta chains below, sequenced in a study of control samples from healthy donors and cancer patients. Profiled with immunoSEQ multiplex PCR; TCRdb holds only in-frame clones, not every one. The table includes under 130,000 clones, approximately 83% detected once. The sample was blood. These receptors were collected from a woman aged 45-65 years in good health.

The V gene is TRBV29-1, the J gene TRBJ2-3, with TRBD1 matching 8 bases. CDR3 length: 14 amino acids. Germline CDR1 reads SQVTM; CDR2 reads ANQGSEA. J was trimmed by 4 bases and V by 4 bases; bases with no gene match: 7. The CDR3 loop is CSVGQGARSDTQYF. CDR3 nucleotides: TGCAGCGTTGGGCAGGGGGCTCGATCAGATACGCAGTATTTT.

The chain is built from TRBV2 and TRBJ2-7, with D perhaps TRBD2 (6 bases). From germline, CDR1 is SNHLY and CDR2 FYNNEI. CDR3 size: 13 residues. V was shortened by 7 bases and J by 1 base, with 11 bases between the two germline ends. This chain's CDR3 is CASKEGESYEQYF. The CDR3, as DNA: TGTGCCAGCAAGGAGGGCGAATCCTACGAGCAGTACTTC.

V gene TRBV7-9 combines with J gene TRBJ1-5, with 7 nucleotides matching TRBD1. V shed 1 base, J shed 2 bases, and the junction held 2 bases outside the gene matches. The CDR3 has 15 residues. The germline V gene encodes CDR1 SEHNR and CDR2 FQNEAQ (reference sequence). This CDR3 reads CASSLEGQRNQPQHF. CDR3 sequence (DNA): TGTGCCAGCAGCTTAGAGGGACAGCGCAATCAGCCCCAGCATTTT.

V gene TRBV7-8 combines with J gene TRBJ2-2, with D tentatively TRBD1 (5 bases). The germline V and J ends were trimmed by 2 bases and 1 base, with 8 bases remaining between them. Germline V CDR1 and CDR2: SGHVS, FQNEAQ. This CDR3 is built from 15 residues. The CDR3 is CASSLSGQNTGELFF. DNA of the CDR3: TGTGCCAGCAGCTTATCCGGACAGAACACCGGGGAGCTGTTTTTT.

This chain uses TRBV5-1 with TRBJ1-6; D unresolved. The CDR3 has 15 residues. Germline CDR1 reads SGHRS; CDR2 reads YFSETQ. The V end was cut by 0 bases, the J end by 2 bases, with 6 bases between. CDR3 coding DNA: TGCGCCAGCAGCTTGGATCGGCCCTATAATTCACCCCTCCACTTT. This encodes CASSLDRPYNSPLHF. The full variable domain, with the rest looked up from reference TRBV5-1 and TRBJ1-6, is KAGVTQTPRYLIKTRGQQVTLSCSPISGHRSVSWYQQTPGQGLQFLFEYFSETQRNKGNFPGRFSGRQFSNSRSEMNVSTLELGDSALYLCASSLDRPYNSPLHFGNGTRLTVT.

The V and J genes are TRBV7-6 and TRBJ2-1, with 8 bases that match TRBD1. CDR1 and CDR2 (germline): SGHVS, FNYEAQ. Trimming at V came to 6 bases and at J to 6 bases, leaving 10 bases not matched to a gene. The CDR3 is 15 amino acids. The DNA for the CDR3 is TGTGCCAGCAGTGGCCGGACAGGGAGTTTCAATGAGCAGTTCTTC. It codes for CASSGRTGSFNEQFF. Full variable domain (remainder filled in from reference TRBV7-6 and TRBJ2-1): GAGVSQSPRYKVTKRGQDVALRCDPISGHVSLYWYRQALGQGPEFLTYFNYEAQQDKSGLPNDRFSAERPEGSISTLTIQRTEQRDSAMYRCASSGRTGSFNEQFFGPGTRLTVL.

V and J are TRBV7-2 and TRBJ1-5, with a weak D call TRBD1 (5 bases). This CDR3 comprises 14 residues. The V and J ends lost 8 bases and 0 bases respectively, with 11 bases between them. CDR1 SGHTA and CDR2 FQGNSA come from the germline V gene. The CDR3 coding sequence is TGTGCCAGCGGGGGGGATTATAGCAATCAGCCCCAGCATTTT. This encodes CASGGDYSNQPQHF.

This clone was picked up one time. The CDR3 is CASSQERSSAQHF. DNA for the CDR3: TGTGCCAGCAGCCAAGAAAGGAGTTCAGCCCAGCATTTT. This chain joins TRBV3-1 (or the pseudogene TRBV3-2) and TRBJ1-5; D is unresolved. Germline values: CDR1 LGHDT, CDR2 YNNKEL (reference sequence). Trimming stripped 0 bases from V and 11 bases from J, with 11 bases between. The CDR3 totals 13 residues.

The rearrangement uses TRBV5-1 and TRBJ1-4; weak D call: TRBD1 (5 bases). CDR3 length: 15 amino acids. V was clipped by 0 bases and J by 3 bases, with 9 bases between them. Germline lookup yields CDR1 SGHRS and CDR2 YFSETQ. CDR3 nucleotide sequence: TGCGCCAGCAGCTTGGTGGGGGAATCTAATGAAAAACTGTTTTTT. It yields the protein CASSLVGESNEKLFF.

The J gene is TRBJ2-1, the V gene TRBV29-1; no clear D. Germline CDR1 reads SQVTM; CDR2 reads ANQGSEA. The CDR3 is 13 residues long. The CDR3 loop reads CSVAQAPYNEQFF. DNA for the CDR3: TGCAGTGTCGCGCAGGCCCCCTACAATGAGCAGTTCTTC.

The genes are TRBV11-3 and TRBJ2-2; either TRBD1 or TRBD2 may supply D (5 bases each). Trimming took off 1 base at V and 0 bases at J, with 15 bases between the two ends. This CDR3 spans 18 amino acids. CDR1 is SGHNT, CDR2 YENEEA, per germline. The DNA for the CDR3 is TGTGCCAGCAGCTTAGTCGGCTGGGGACGGACGAACACCGGGGAGCTGTTTTTT. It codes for CASSLVGWGRTNTGELFF.

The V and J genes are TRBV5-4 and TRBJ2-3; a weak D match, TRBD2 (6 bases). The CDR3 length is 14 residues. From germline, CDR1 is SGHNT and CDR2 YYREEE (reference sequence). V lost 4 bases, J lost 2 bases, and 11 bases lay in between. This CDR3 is CASSSGSNTDTQYF. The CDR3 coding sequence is TGTGCCAGCAGCAGCGGGTCTAACACAGATACGCAGTATTTT.

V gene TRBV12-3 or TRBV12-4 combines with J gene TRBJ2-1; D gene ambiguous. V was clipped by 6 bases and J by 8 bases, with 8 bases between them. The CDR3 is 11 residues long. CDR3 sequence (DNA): TGTGCCAGCAGCCACTATGATGAGCAGTTCTTC. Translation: CASSHYDEQFF.

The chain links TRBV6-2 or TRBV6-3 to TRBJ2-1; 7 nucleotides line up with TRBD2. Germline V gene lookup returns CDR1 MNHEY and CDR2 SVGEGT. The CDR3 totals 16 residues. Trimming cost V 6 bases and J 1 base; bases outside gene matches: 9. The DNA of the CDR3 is TGTGCCAGCAGCCAATTAGCGGGTCCGTCCTACAATGAGCAGTTCTTC. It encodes CASSQLAGPSYNEQFF.